The next 19 T cell receptor beta chains were all read from a single sample in a study of shared clonotypes between healthy human individuals (dated by TCRdb to the early 2020s). Library generation was performed with the immunoSEQ multiplex PCR assay. TCRdb retrieved this table from immuneACCESS and kept in-frame rearrangements only. Not all clones are present; in checked studies, unresolved V genes account for under half, and no reason is known for the remainder. The sample records about 96,000 clones, 40% to 55% of which are singletons. The ten largest clones represent roughly 16% of the sample. The sample was PBMCs. These receptors were obtained from a woman between 40 and 50 years old in good health. Some clones in this sample may be carry-over from other donors' samples.

CDR3 coding DNA: TGTGCCAGCAGCCCCCGGTCTGGGGCCAACGTCCTGACTTTC. Translated: CASSPRSGANVLTF. The rearrangement links TRBV9 to TRBJ2-6, with D hard to call. V lost 4 bases and J 1 base, leaving 6 bases between the germline ends. The CDR3 has 14 residues. Germline V lookup: CDR1 SGDLS, CDR2 YYNGEE.

This clone was seen only a few times. The chain couples TRBV30 to TRBJ1-1, with a possible D match to TRBD1 (5 bases). This CDR3 has 15 amino acids. Deletions cut 4 bases from V and 0 bases from J, with 15 bases between. The V gene's germline CDR1 is GTSNPN and CDR2 SVGIG (reference sequence). CDR3: CAWNLRWTMNTEAFF. CDR3 sequence (DNA): TGTGCCTGGAACCTGCGGTGGACAATGAACACTGAAGCTTTCTTT.

The chain carries TRBV4-3 and TRBJ1-2; a possible D gene is TRBD1 (5 bases). Germline V lookup: CDR1 LGHNA, CDR2 YSLEER. The CDR3 covers 13 residues. V was clipped by 1 base and J by 5 bases, with 8 bases between them. CDR3 DNA: TGCGCCAGCAGCCAAGTTCGGGGGTATGGCTACACCTTC. Its protein is CASSQVRGYGYTF.

This clone appeared many times. The V gene is TRBV5-1, the J gene TRBJ2-5; 8 bases map to TRBD2. CDR3 length: 14 residues. Trimming removed 4 bases from V and 5 bases from J; junction bases left unmatched: 7. Germline V gene data show CDR1 as SGHRS and CDR2 as YFSETQ. CDR3 amino acids: CASSPGGAEETQYF. CDR3 bases: TGCGCCAGCAGCCCGGGAGGGGCGGAGGAGACCCAGTACTTC.

The genes are TRBV30 and TRBJ2-5; 11 bases fit TRBD1. Germline trimming cut 5 bases from V and 11 bases from J; bases unmatched to any gene: 7. The CDR3 has 12 residues. Germline CDR1 and CDR2: GTSNPN and SVGIG (reference sequence). The chain's CDR3 is CAWGQGAGEQYF. The CDR3 bases are TGTGCCTGGGGACAGGGGGCTGGGGAGCAGTACTTC.

As concerns this clone: At one boundary the junction diverges from the germline segment, which might be a read error. The chain carries TRBV4-1 and TRBJ2-7; D perhaps matches TRBD1 (5 bases). CDR1 and CDR2 (germline): MGHRA, YSYEKL. CDR3 length equals 16 residues. CDR3 sequence (DNA): TGTGCCAGCAGCTTAGGGGTACAAATGCCTCCCTACGAGCAGTACTTC. Encoded protein: CASSLGVQMPPYEQYF.

In the case of this clone: This CDR3 fails to terminate in the conserved phenylalanine or tryptophan, so it likely reflects a read error. It is unclear where the CDR3 begins or ends on the DNA, so no DNA is shown, and the CDR3 is as TCRdb lists it. The chain combines TRBV14 with TRBJ2-6. CDR1 and CDR2 (germline): SGHDN, FVKESK. The CDR3 is made up of 11 amino acids, end residues included. The CDR3 loop is CASSQGYGPRR.

Many counts were recorded for this clone. The rearrangement joins TRBV6-1 to TRBJ2-7; 10 positions agree with TRBD2. This CDR3 contains 14 residues. V lost 6 bases, J lost 0 bases, and 2 bases stayed unmatched. Germline V gene data show CDR1 as MNHNS and CDR2 as SASEGT. Here the CDR3 DNA reads TGTGCCAGCAGGTGGACTAGCGGCTCCTACGAGCAGTACTTC. This gives the protein CASRWTSGSYEQYF.

CDR3 in DNA: TGTGCCAGCAGTGACATTAGCAATCAGCCCCAGCATTTT. Amino acids: CASSDISNQPQHF. The V call is TRBV13, the J call TRBJ1-5; D gene ambiguous. V lost 6 bases and J 0 bases, leaving 6 bases between the germline ends. The CDR3 spans 13 residues. Germline V gene sequence: CDR1 PRHDT, CDR2 FYEKMQ (reference sequence).

This clone turned up a few times. This chain links TRBV7-8 with TRBJ2-2, with 7 bases lining up with TRBD1. The CDR3 sequence is 16 residues long. The germline gives CDR1 SGHVS, CDR2 FQNEAQ. V lost 2 bases and J lost 1; bases outside the gene matches: 4. The CDR3 here is CASSLLRQGNTGELFF. In nucleotides, the CDR3 is TGTGCCAGCAGCTTACTAAGACAGGGGAACACCGGGGAGCTGTTTTTT.

The sample holds many counts of this clone. For the CDR3, the DNA is TGCGCCAGCAGCTTACAGGGCAATGAGCAGTTCTTC. This translates into CASSLQGNEQFF. The chain recombines TRBV5-1 with TRBJ2-1, with D maybe TRBD1 (6 bases). The CDR3 runs 12 residues. CDR1 is SGHRS, CDR2 YFSETQ, per germline. The germline V and J ends were trimmed by 2 bases and 6 bases, with 6 bases remaining between them.

The chain couples TRBV4-2 to TRBJ2-5, with 10 bases matching TRBD2. This CDR3 spans 17 amino acids. Germline V gene lookup returns CDR1 LGHNA and CDR2 YNFKEQ. J gave up 5 bases and V 1 base, and 10 bases lay outside the gene matches. The CDR3 is CASSQAPSGRGRETQYF. The CDR3 coding sequence is TGTGCCAGCAGCCAAGCCCCTAGCGGGAGAGGGCGGGAGACCCAGTACTTC.

In its sample, this clone was seen once. This rearrangement joins TRBV5-4 to TRBJ2-7, with 10 bases fitting TRBD1. The CDR3 extends over 15 amino acids. The ends lost 3 bases at V and 4 bases at J; junction bases unmatched: 7. Germline CDR1 reads SGHNT; CDR2 reads YYREEE (reference sequence). The CDR3 DNA reads TGTGCCAGCAGCTCCAACCGGGACAGGGGTTACGAGCAGTACTTC. This sequence encodes CASSSNRDRGYEQYF.

The table lists this clone with a few counts. A much larger clone lies a single base off, so this may be a read error. The rearrangement links TRBV6-4 to TRBJ2-2; 13 positions match TRBD2. CDR1 and CDR2 from the germline V gene are MRHNA and SNTAGT. This CDR3 has 16 residues. The CDR3 DNA reads as TGTGCCAGCAGTGCCGACGGGACTAGCGGGACCGGGGAGCCGTTTTTT. Its translation: CASSADGTSGTGEPFF.

The rearrangement joins TRBV6-5 to TRBJ2-1, with 9 bases identical to TRBD1. CDR3 size: 15 residues. V dropped 2 bases and J dropped 5; count of bases not matched to a gene: 4. Germline CDR1 is MNHEY and CDR2 is SVGAGI. The CDR3 reads CASSYAGQGHNEQFF. CDR3 sequence (DNA): TGTGCCAGCAGTTACGCCGGACAGGGGCACAATGAGCAGTTCTTC.

This chain links TRBV29-1 with TRBJ2-7; D is unresolved. Germline V gene lookup returns CDR1 SQVTM and CDR2 ANQGSEA. The CDR3 runs 12 residues. The V end lost 6 bases, the J end lost 5 bases, and 14 bases lay between the germline ends. The CDR3 region has the DNA TGCAGCGTCAGTGGGGTTTCCAACGAGCAGTACTTC. Encoded protein: CSVSGVSNEQYF.

This clone was recorded a few times. This sequence joins TRBV5-4 and TRBJ2-7; 15 nucleotides agree with TRBD2. Germline CDR1 SGHNT, CDR2 YYREEE (reference sequence). J lost 2 bases, V lost 4 bases, and 10 bases had no gene match. This CDR3 is built from 18 residues. CDR3 sequence reads: CASSPPGLAGGSAYEQYF. CDR3 bases: TGTGCCAGCAGCCCGCCGGGACTAGCGGGAGGAAGCGCCTACGAGCAGTACTTC.

This clone was observed a single time. The chain is built from TRBV30 and TRBJ2-1; TRBD1 is a possible D gene (6 bases). From germline, CDR1 is GTSNPN and CDR2 SVGIG (reference sequence). The CDR3 sequence is 13 residues long. The ends were cut back, 4 bases at V and 6 bases at J, with 13 bases in the middle. The CDR3 bases are TGTGCCTGGAATCAATTACAGGGCAATGAGCAGTTCTTC. Protein product: CAWNQLQGNEQFF.

This clone was counted between two and nine times. Written as DNA, the CDR3 is TGTGCCAGCAGGGACAGGGGGGAAAGATACTACAATGAGCAGTTCTTC. Protein: CASRDRGERYYNEQFF. The chain has TRBV28 and TRBJ2-1, with TRBD1 matching over 10 bases. The trim removed 6 bases at V and 3 bases at J, leaving 8 bases unmatched. The germline gives CDR1 MDHEN, CDR2 SYDVKM. CDR3 size: 16 residues.